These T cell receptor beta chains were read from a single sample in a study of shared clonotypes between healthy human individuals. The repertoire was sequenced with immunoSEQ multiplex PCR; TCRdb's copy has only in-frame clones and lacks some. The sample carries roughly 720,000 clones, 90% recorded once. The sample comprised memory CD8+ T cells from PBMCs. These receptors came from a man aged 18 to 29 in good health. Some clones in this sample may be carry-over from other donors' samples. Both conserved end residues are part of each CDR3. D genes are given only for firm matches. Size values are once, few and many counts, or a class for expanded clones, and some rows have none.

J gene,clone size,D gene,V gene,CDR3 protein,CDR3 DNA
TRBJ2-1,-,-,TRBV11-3,CASSPRRGALNEQFF,TGTGCCAGCAGCCCCCGACGGGGGGCATTGAATGAGCAGTTCTTC
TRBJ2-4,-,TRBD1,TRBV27,CASSFRDRIAKNIQYF,TGTGCCAGCAGTTTTCGGGACAGAATAGCCAAAAACATTCAGTACTTC
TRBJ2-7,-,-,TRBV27,CASSVKSRAEQYF,TGTGCCAGCAGTGTGAAGTCCCGTGCCGAGCAGTACTTC
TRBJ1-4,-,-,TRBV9,CASSPVGGVEKLFF,TGTGCCAGCAGCCCCGTGGGGGGGGTTGAAAAACTGTTTTTT
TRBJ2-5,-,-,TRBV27,CASSWGGEETQYF,TGTGCCAGCAGCTGGGGGGGCGAAGAGACCCAGTACTTC
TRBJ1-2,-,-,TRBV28,CASSLNSLKYGYTF,TGTGCCAGCAGTTTAAACTCGTTGAAATATGGCTACACCTTC
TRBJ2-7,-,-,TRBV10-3,CAISETYRDYEQYF,TGTGCCATCAGTGAGACATACAGAGACTACGAGCAGTACTTC
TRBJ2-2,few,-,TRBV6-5,CASSYSIIGEGELFF,TGTGCCAGCAGTTACTCGATTATCGGGGAAGGGGAGCTGTTTTTT
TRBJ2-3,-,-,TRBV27,CASSLWGVPDTQYF,TGTGCCAGCAGTTTATGGGGGGTTCCAGATACGCAGTATTTT
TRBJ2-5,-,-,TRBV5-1,CASSSGPLQETQYF,TGCGCCAGCAGCTCCGGGCCCCTCCAAGAGACCCAGTACTTC
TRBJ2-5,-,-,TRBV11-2,CASSLGLALQETQYF,TGTGCCAGCAGCTTAGGTCTCGCCCTCCAAGAGACCCAGTACTTC
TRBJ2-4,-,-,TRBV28,CASNNAKRKSSLEYF,TGTGCCAGCAACAACGCAAAAAGGAAATCTTCATTAGAGTACTTC
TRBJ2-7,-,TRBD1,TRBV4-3,CASSQEFGTGAYEQYF,TGCGCCAGCAGCCAAGAGTTCGGGACAGGTGCCTACGAGCAGTACTTC
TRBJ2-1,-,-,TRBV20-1,CRGTLGFF,TGCAGGGGGACTCTCGGGTTCTTC
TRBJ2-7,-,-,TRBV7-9,CASSLVIGRSYEQYF,TGTGCCAGCAGCTTAGTTATAGGCCGTTCCTACGAGCAGTACTTC
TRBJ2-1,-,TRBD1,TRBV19,CASSIPGQGEHQYNEQFF,TGTGCCAGTAGTATACCGGGACAGGGGGAACATCAGTACAATGAGCAGTTCTTC
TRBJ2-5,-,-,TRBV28,CASSSPVEWQETQYF,TGTGCCAGCAGTTCCCCAGTAGAGTGGCAAGAGACCCAGTACTTC
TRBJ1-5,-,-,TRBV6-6,CASSPGRTNQPQHF,TGTGCCAGCAGTCCCGGACGGACTAATCAGCCCCAGCATTTT
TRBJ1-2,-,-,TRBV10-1,CASSESYSDNYGYTF,TGCGCCAGCAGTGAGTCCTATTCTGATAACTATGGCTACACCTTC
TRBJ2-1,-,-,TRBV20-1,CSASENEQFF,TGCAGTGCTAGTGAAAATGAGCAGTTCTTC
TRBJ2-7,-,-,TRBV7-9,CASSPGRIYEQYF,TGTGCCAGCAGCCCCGGACGGATCTACGAGCAGTACTTC
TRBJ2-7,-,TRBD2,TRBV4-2,CASSQVAGVRLVEYF,TGTGCCAGCAGCCAAGTAGCGGGAGTGCGGCTCGTAGAGTACTTC
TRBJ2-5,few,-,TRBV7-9,CASRTAQETQYF,TGTGCCAGCAGGACAGCCCAAGAGACCCAGTACTTC
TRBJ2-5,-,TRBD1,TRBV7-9,CASSPQGAGETQYF,TGTGCCAGCAGCCCACAGGGGGCTGGGGAGACCCAGTACTTC
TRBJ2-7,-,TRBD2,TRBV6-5,CASSETSDSYYEQYF,TGTGCCAGCAGCGAAACTAGCGACAGCTACTACGAGCAGTACTTC
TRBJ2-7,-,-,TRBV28,CASSSIPGRIHEQYF,TGTGCCAGCAGTTCAATACCGGGACGCATTCACGAGCAGTACTTC
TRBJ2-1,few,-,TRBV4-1,CASSQDPELNRNEQFF,TGCGCCAGCAGCCAAGATCCGGAATTAAACAGGAATGAGCAGTTCTTC
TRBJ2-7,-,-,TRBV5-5,CASTWGRDPNYEQYF,TGTGCCAGCACCTGGGGACGGGACCCAAACTACGAGCAGTACTTC
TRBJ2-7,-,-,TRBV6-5,CASSPTDSYEQYF,TGTGCCAGCAGTCCGACGGACAGTTACGAGCAGTACTTC